This TCR beta chain derives from a study of blood T cell repertoires in COVID-19. Study information: Samples representing acute and convalescent COVID-19 were sourced from the United States, Italy and Spain.

Only in-frame clones appear in the TCRdb table, and some are missing; sequencing was by immunoSEQ multiplex PCR. The sample lists some 290,000 clones, around 87% occurring once. Recruited during active infection, patients (from Seattle) were subsequently followed longitudinally. CDR3 length: 16 residues. Looked up from germline, CDR1 is SGHVS and CDR2 is FNYEAQ. Trimming at V came to 5 bases and at J to 2 bases, leaving 9 bases not matched to a gene. The chain is built from TRBV7-6 and TRBJ2-7, with 10 nucleotides matching TRBD2. The specimen sequenced was peripheral blood. This clonotype was sampled from a woman between 35 and 50 years old with COVID-19, enrolled during active disease. CDR3 amino acids: CASSRPTGTSAYEQYF. The CDR3 bases are TGTGCCAGCAGCCGCCCGACCGGGACTAGCGCCTACGAGCAGTACTTC. Filled out from reference TRBV7-6 and TRBJ2-7, the complete variable domain reads GAGVSQSPRYKVTKRGQDVALRCDPISGHVSLYWYRQALGQGPEFLTYFNYEAQQDKSGLPNDRFSAERPEGSISTLTIQRTEQRDSAMYRCASSRPTGTSAYEQYFGPGTRLTVT.